A single sample is the source of the 21 T cell receptor beta chains below, sequenced in a study of cytomegalovirus exposure and HLA in healthy donors. Use of 60 Vbeta and 13 Jbeta primers characterized the PCR. The protocol was immunoSEQ multiplex PCR, while the TCRdb copy is restricted to in-frame clones and leaves out a portion. Among roughly 140,000 clones, over 70% were seen once, and the ten largest hold around 4.4%. Sample: PBMCs. The source of these receptors is a man in his forties in good health and CMV-seronegative.

This clone has a handful of counts. CDR3 in amino acids: CASSTGTGEKLFF. The CDR3 DNA sequence: TGCGCCAGCAGTACCGGGACAGGGGAAAAACTGTTTTTT. The chain links TRBV10-2 to TRBJ1-4, with 9 bases identical to TRBD1. CDR3 size: 13 residues. With 5 bases clipped from V and 8 bases from J, the junction kept 3 bases outside the gene matches. The V gene's germline CDR1 is WSHSY and CDR2 SAAADI.

The chain employs TRBV28 and TRBJ1-4, with 7 positions matching TRBD1. The CDR3 has 17 residues. Germline V gene lookup returns CDR1 MDHEN and CDR2 SYDVKM. V lost 6 bases to trimming and J lost 2 bases; unmatched junction nucleotides: 12. This CDR3 reads CASRARTGKSTNEKLFF. CDR3 DNA sequence: TGTGCCAGCAGGGCCCGGACAGGAAAATCGACTAATGAAAAACTGTTTTTT.

This clone appeared a single time. The chain is built from TRBV7-6 and TRBJ1-1; 7 nucleotides align to TRBD1. Germline CDR1 reads SGHVS; CDR2 reads FNYEAQ. The CDR3 runs to 13 residues. With V trimmed by 5 bases and J by 6 bases, 6 bases remained unmatched. CDR3 residues: CASSRRTGAEAFF. The CDR3 coding sequence is TGTGCCAGCAGCCGTAGGACAGGAGCTGAAGCTTTCTTT.

This chain links TRBV27 with TRBJ2-5; maybe TRBD1 (9 bases). CDR3 length: 19 residues. Per germline, CDR1 MNHEY and CDR2 SMNVEV (reference sequence). Trimming removed 8 bases from V and 5 bases from J, with 33 bases in between. CDR3: CASSRDRAGGRAFGETQYF. CDR3 bases: TGTGCCAGCTCTCGGGACAGGGCGGGGGGACGGGCGTTCGGGGAGACCCAGTACTTC.

The chain uses TRBV7-3 and TRBJ2-3, with a possible D match to TRBD2 (6 bases). The V and J ends lost 2 bases and 0 bases respectively, with 15 bases between them. The CDR3 is made up of 17 amino acids. CDR1 is SGHTA and CDR2 is FQGTGA in the germline V gene. CDR3 DNA sequence: TGTGCCAGCAGCTTAGCGGGGCGACTCACTAGCACAGATACGCAGTATTTT. Amino acid sequence: CASSLAGRLTSTDTQYF.

The rearrangement joins TRBV29-1 to TRBJ1-2; weak D call: TRBD1 (5 bases). The CDR3 contains 16 residues. Trimming removed 5 bases at V and 4 bases at J, with 23 bases between. Looked up from germline, CDR1 is SQVTM and CDR2 is ANQGSEA. CDR3 in amino acids: CSVPDLMGEVRYGYTF. The CDR3 nucleotides are TGCAGCGTTCCGGATCTAATGGGGGAGGTTCGCTATGGCTACACCTTC.

The V gene is TRBV7-2, the J gene TRBJ2-7; tentatively, D is TRBD1 (6 bases). Trimming removed 4 bases from V and 5 bases from J, with 18 bases in between. This CDR3 comprises 15 residues. CDR1 is SGHTA and CDR2 is FQGNSA in the germline V gene. For the CDR3, the DNA is TGTGCCAGCAGCTGGGACATCAAGAGCACCAACGAGCAGTACTTC. It codes for CASSWDIKSTNEQYF.

V is TRBV19 and J is TRBJ1-2, with D unclear. The germline V gene has CDR1 LNHDA and CDR2 SQIVND (reference sequence). CDR3 size: 12 residues. Trimming left V 7 bases short and J 9 bases short, with 15 bases between. Written as DNA, the CDR3 is TGTGCCAGTACCTTGGATCCGGGGAGCTACACCTTC. Protein sequence: CASTLDPGSYTF. The full variable domain, rest sourced from reference TRBV19 and TRBJ1-2, is DGGITQSPKYLFRKEGQNVTLSCEQNLNHDAMYWYRQDPGQGLRLIYYSQIVNDFQKGDIAEGYSVSREKKESFPLTVTSAQKNPTAFYLCASTLDPGSYTFGSGTRLTVV.

This clone was seen once. V usage is TRBV28 and J usage is TRBJ1-5; D unclear. Germline-derived CDR1 and CDR2 are MDHEN and SYDVKM. V lost 3 bases, J lost 0 bases, and 6 bases lay in between. There are 14 residues in the CDR3. Written as DNA, the CDR3 is TGTGCCAGCAGTTTGGTCAGTAGCAATCAGCCCCAGCATTTT. This sequence encodes CASSLVSSNQPQHF.

The V gene is TRBV6-5, the J gene TRBJ1-5, with TRBD1 matching over 8 bases. This CDR3 region has 14 residues. Germline CDR1 reads MNHEY; CDR2 reads SVGAGI. The junction had 3 bases not matched to a gene; V was cut back by 4 bases and J by 4 bases. Here the CDR3 reads CASSSGQGNQPQHF. For the CDR3, the DNA is TGTGCCAGCAGTTCTGGACAGGGAAATCAGCCCCAGCATTTT.

The gene calls are TRBV6-1 and TRBJ1-4; D not resolved. Deletions cut 1 base from V and 4 bases from J, with 10 bases between. The CDR3 is 15 residues long. Germline V gene sequence: CDR1 MNHNS, CDR2 SASEGT. The CDR3 DNA reads as TGTGCCAGCAGTGAAGGAGGGCGGGGTAATGAAAAACTGTTTTTT. Its translation: CASSEGGRGNEKLFF.

V and J are TRBV5-1 and TRBJ2-7; 8 bases are a match to TRBD1. The trim removed 4 bases at V and 7 bases at J, leaving 10 bases unmatched. CDR1 and CDR2 (germline): SGHRS, YFSETQ. CDR3 size: 14 residues. The CDR3 DNA is TGCGCCAGCAGCCAGGACAGGGTTGATAGGGAGCAGTACTTC. The encoded protein is CASSQDRVDREQYF.

The V gene is TRBV6-6, the J gene TRBJ1-2, with a tentative D call TRBD1 (6 bases). From germline, CDR1 is MNHNY and CDR2 SVGAGI (reference sequence). The CDR3 length is 14 residues. V lost 4 bases to trimming and J lost 6 bases, with 15 bases between them. The CDR3 DNA reads as TGTGCCAGCAGTTTTGTGAACAGGGTCGATGGCTACACCTTC. The encoded protein is CASSFVNRVDGYTF.

Note on this clone: In the same sample, other DNA sequences code for this CDR3. The chain has TRBV6-5 and TRBJ1-1, with D perhaps matching TRBD1 (5 bases). This CDR3 has 15 residues. Looked up from germline, CDR1 is MNHEY and CDR2 is SVGAGI. V was trimmed by 0 bases and J by 0 bases, leaving 8 bases between them. The CDR3 is CASSYSGGLNTEAFF. CDR3 coding DNA: TGTGCCAGCAGTTACTCGGGGGGACTGAACACTGAAGCTTTCTTT.

The CDR3 region is CASSQRNLRGQPQHF. CDR3 coding DNA: TGTGCCAGCAGCCAAAGAAATCTCAGGGGTCAGCCCCAGCATTTT. This chain uses TRBV16 with TRBJ1-5, with a weak D call TRBD1 (6 bases). Germline V lookup: CDR1 KGHSY, CDR2 FQNENV. This CDR3 is 15 amino acids long. Trimming shortened V by 2 bases and J by 6 bases, and 14 bases separated the two germline ends.

This chain links TRBV5-1 with TRBJ1-3; D uncertain. The CDR3 runs 15 residues. Germline V gene sequence: CDR1 SGHRS, CDR2 YFSETQ. Trimming pared 0 bases from V and 2 bases from J, leaving 9 bases between. CDR3 protein: CASSLDGNPGNTIYF. In DNA form, the CDR3 reads TGCGCCAGCAGCTTGGACGGTAATCCTGGAAACACCATATATTTT.

The V call is TRBV5-1, the J call TRBJ2-5, with a weak D call TRBD1 (6 bases). The length of the CDR3 is 14 residues. Looked up from germline, CDR1 is SGHRS and CDR2 is YFSETQ. V was trimmed by 4 bases and J by 2 bases, leaving 12 bases between them. CDR3 loop: CASSLDSTQETQYF. In DNA, the CDR3 is TGCGCCAGCAGCCTGGACAGCACACAAGAGACCCAGTACTTC.

The rearrangement uses TRBV5-5 and TRBJ2-3; 11 bases fit TRBD1. Germline loops: CDR1 SGHKS, CDR2 YYEKEE (reference sequence). The CDR3 is made up of 15 amino acids. With V trimmed by 5 bases and J by 4 bases, 6 bases remained unmatched. The CDR3 nucleotides are TGTGCCAGCAGTTCTCGGACAGGGGGCCCAGATACGCAGTATTTT. The encoded protein is CASSSRTGGPDTQYF.

The V gene is TRBV6-5, the J gene TRBJ2-7, with D perhaps TRBD1 (6 bases). Deletions cut 6 bases from V and 5 bases from J, with 20 bases between. The CDR3 runs 15 residues. Germline CDR1 MNHEY, CDR2 SVGAGI. CDR3 in amino acids: CASSRWIQGMDEQYF. DNA for the CDR3: TGTGCCAGCAGCCGTTGGATACAGGGAATGGACGAGCAGTACTTC.

The chain has TRBV5-4 and TRBJ1-4; D may be TRBD1 (5 bases). The CDR3 is 16 amino acids. Germline CDR1 reads SGHNT; CDR2 reads YYREEE (reference sequence). V was trimmed by 4 bases and J by 2 bases, leaving 15 bases between them. The CDR3: CASSQGAGPTNEKLFF. The DNA of the CDR3 is TGTGCCAGCAGCCAGGGTGCGGGACCGACTAATGAAAAACTGTTTTTT.

The V and J genes are TRBV7-9 and TRBJ2-2; TRBD2 aligns across 14 bases. Germline CDR1 SEHNR, CDR2 FQNEAQ (reference sequence). Germline trimming cut 5 bases from V and 3 bases from J; bases unmatched to any gene: 5. This CDR3 comprises 17 residues. The CDR3 reads CASSPKTSGGDTGELFF. Here the CDR3 DNA reads TGTGCCAGCAGCCCTAAGACTAGCGGGGGGGACACCGGGGAGCTGTTTTTT.